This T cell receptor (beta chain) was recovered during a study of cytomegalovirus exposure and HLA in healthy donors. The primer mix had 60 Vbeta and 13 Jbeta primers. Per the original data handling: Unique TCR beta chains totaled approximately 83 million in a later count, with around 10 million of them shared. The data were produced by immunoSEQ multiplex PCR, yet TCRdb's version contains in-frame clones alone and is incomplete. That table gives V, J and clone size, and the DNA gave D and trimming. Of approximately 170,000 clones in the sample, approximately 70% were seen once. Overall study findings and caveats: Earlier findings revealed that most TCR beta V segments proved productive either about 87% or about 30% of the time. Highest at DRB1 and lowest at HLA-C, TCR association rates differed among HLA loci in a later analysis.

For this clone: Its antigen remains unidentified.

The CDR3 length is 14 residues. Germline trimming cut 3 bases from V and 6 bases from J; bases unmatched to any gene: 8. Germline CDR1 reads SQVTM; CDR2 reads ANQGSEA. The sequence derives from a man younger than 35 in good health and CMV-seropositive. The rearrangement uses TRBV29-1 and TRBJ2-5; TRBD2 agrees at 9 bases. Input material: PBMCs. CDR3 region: CSVEGLAGSKTQYF. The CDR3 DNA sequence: TGCAGCGTTGAGGGACTAGCAGGGTCCAAGACCCAGTACTTC.